This T cell receptor (beta chain) was obtained from a study of blood T cell repertoires in COVID-19. On the study more broadly: Samples taken during acute and convalescent COVID-19 were collected in the United States, Italy and Spain.

The CDR3 is 15 residues long. The junction had 3 bases not matched to a gene; V was cut back by 0 bases and J by 5 bases. Germline loops: CDR1 SEHNR, CDR2 FQNEAQ (reference sequence). This table comes from immunoSEQ multiplex PCR, and its TCRdb copy is limited to in-frame clones, with some not included. This table has more than 150,000 clones, approximately 80% appearing once. Recruitment covered about two dozen US areas and drew participants whose ages spanned about 18 to 100 years. Self-reported history from a screening survey and questionnaire set each donor's cohort. This clonotype was obtained from a man in his sixties who had been exposed to COVID-19. This chain joins TRBV7-9 and TRBJ2-1, with TRBD2 matching 8 bases. The sample comprised PBMCs or T cells enriched from blood (not recorded which). The CDR3 region has the DNA TGTGCCAGCAGCTTAGCCAACGGGAGGGACAATGAGCAGTTCTTC. Translating it yields CASSLANGRDNEQFF.